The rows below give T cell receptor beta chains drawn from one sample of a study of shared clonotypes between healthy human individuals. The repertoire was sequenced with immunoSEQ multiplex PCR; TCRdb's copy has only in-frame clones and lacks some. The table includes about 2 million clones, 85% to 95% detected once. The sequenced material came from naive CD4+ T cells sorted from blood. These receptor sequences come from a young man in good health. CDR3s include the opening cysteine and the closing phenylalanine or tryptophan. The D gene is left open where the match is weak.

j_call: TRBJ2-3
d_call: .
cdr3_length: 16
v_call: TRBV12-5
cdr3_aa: CASGLAPYTSTDTQYF

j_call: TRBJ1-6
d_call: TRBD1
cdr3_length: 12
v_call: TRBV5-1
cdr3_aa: CASRDRESPLHF

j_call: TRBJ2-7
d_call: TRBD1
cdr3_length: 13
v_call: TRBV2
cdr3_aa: CASSKRGQVEQYF

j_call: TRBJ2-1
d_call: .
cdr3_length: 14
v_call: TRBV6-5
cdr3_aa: CASSYRRESDEQFF

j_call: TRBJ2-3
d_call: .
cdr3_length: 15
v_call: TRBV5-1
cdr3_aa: CASSLVRGPADTQYF

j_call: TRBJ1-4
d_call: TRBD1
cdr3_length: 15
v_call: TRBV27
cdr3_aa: CASRARQGSAEKLFF

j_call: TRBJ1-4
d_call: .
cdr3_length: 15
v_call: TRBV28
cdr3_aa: CASSPPSSLNEKLFF

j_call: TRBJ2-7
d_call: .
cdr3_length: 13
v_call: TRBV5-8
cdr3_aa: CASSFPGSYEQYF

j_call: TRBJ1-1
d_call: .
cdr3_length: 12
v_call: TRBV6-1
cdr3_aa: CATSPPGEEAFF

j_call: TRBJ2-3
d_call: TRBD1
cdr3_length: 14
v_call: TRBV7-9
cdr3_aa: CASSFDRGSDTQYF

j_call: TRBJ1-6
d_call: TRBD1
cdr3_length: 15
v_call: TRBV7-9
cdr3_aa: CASSSDRGGNSPLHF

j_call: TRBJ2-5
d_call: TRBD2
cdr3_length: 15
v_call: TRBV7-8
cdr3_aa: CASSQPGLPQETQYF

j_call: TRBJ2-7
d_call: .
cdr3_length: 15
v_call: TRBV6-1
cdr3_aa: CASSPDLSATVEQYF

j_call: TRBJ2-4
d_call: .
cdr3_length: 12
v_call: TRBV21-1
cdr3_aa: CASTERETVQYF

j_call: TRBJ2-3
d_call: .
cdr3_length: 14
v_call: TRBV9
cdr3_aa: CASSYGTYTDTQYF

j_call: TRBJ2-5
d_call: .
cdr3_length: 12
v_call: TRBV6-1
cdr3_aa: CASSSGLGAQYF

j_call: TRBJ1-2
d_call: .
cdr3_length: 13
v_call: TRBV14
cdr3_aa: CASSQDLRYGYTF

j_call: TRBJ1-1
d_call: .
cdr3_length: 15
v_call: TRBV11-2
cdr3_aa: CASRRITGALTEAFF

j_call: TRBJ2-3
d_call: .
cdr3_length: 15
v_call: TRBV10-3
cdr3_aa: CAISDEDRSTDTQYF

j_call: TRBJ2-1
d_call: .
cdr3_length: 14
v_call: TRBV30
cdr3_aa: CAWRTGPSYNEQFF

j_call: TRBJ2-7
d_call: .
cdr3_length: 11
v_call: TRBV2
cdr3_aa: CASSVSYEQYF

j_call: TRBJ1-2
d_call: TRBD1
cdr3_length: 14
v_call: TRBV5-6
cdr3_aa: CASSWGQGVNGYTF

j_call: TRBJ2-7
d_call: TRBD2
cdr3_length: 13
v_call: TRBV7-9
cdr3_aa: CASSTGTTYEQYF

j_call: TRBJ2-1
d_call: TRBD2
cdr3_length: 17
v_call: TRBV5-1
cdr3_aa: CASSTQPGLGVLDEQFF

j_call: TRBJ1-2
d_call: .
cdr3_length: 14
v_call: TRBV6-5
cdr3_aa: CASSSRTESGGYTF

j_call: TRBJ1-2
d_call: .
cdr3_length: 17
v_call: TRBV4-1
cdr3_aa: CASSPGTATKQNYGYTF

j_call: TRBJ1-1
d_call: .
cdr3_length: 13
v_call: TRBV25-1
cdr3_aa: CASSGGLTLKAFF

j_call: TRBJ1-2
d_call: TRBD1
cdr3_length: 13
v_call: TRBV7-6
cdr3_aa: CASSSGTGGGYTF

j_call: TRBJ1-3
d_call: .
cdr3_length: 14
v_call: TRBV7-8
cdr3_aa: CASSGSGSGNTIYF

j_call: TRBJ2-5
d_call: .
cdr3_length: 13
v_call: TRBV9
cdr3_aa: CASSVGIGGTQYF

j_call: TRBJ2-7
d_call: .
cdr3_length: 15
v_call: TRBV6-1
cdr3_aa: CASRTPAGSSYEQYF

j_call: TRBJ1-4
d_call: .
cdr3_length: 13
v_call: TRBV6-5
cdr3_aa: CASSAAGAEKLFF

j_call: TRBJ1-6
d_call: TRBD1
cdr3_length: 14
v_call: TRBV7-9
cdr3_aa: CASSSQGGNSPLHF

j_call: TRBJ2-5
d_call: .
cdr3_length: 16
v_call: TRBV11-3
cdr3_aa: CASSLRRFGAGETQYF

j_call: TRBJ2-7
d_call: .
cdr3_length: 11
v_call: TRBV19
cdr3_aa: CASSDRYEQYF

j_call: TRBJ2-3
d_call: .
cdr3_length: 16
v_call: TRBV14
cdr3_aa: CASSPLGAIITDTQYF

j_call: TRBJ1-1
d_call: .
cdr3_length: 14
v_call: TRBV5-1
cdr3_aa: CASRSRDGNTEAFF

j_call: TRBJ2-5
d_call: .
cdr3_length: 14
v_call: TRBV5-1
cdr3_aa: CASSLMTLQETQYF

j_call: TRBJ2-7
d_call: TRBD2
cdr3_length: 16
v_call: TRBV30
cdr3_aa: CAWSSYGTSGRYEQYF

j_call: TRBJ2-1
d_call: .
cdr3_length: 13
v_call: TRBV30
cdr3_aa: CAWSVLRGGEQFF

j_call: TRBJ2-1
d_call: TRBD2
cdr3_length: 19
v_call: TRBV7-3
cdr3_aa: CASSQKLAGGPRNDNEQFF

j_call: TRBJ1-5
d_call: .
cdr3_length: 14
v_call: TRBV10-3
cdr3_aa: CAISEGQNNQPQHF

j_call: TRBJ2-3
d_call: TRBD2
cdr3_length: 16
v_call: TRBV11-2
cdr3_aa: CASSSGLAGGSDTQYF

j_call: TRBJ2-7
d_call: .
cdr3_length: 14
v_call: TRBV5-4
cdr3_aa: CASSRGFGVDEQYF

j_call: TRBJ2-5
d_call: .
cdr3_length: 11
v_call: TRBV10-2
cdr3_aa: CASSALETQYF

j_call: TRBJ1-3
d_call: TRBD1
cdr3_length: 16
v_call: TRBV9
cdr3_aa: CASSPWTGSSGNTIYF

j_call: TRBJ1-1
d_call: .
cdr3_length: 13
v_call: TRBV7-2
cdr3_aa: CASSLEPIYEAFF

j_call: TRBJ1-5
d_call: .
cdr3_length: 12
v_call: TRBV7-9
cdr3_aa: CASSADDQPQHF

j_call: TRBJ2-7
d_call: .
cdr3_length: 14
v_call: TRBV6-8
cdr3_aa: CASTEGEMGYEQYF

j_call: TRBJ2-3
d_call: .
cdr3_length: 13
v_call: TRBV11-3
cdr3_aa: CASSSGFADTQYF

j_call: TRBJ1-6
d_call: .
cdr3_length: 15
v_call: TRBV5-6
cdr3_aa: CASSEGTRWDSPLHF

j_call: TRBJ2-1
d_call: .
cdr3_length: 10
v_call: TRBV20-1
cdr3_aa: CSAARAEQFF

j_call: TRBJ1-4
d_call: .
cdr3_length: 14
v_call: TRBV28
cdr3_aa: CASTPRGGGEKLFF

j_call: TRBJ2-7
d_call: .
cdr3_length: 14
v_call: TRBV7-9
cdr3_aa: CASNPPSRGGEQYF

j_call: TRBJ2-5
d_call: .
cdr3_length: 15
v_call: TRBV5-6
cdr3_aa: CATTTKGAPQETQYF

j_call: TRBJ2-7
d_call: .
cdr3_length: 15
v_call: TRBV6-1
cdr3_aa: CASRAYSEGGYEQYF

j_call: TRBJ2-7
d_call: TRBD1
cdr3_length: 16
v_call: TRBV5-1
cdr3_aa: CASSSPDRGLGYEQYF

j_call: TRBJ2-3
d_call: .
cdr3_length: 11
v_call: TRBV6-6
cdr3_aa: CASSSADTQYF